Shown below are 27 T cell receptor beta chains from a single sample sequenced in a study of control samples from healthy donors and cancer patients. Here immunoSEQ multiplex PCR was the method, and the copy in TCRdb shows in-frame clones only, minus some. This table has roughly 370,000 clones, 75% to 95% appearing once. Sequencing used PBMCs. The source is a man aged 40-49 years with head and neck cancer.

Only a few counts were recorded for this clone. This chain uses TRBV3-1 (or the pseudogene TRBV3-2) with TRBJ1-5, with 7 bases that match TRBD1. Germline V gene lookup returns CDR1 LGHDT and CDR2 YNNKEL (reference sequence). Germline trimming cut 1 base from V and 2 bases from J; bases unmatched to any gene: 2. The CDR3 length is 15 residues. The CDR3 loop reads CASSQGTGRNQPQHF. CDR3 DNA sequence: TGTGCCAGCAGCCAAGGGACAGGCCGCAATCAGCCCCAGCATTTT.

There are a few counts of this clone. Other DNA sequences in the same sample also yield this CDR3. V and J are TRBV20-1 and TRBJ1-2; D is uncertain. The CDR3 consists of 10 residues. Trimming removed 6 bases from V and 4 bases from J, with 6 bases in between. Germline CDR1 reads DFQATT; CDR2 reads SNEGSKA (reference sequence). The CDR3 is CSAPIYGYTF. The CDR3 DNA reads TGCAGTGCCCCCATCTATGGCTACACCTTC.

This clone was seen a handful of times. The J gene is TRBJ1-2, the V gene TRBV28; TRBD1 might be the D (6 bases). The germline V and J ends were trimmed by 1 base and 6 bases, with 21 bases remaining between them. Looked up from germline, CDR1 is MDHEN and CDR2 is SYDVKM. This CDR3 has 17 amino acids. CDR3 residues: CASSLSLSEGQRHGYTF. CDR3 nucleotide sequence: TGTGCCAGCAGTTTATCCCTCTCGGAAGGACAGAGACATGGCTACACCTTC.

The gene calls are TRBV14 and TRBJ1-1, with 10 bases fitting TRBD1. Germline V gene sequence: CDR1 SGHDN, CDR2 FVKESK. The junction had 12 bases not matched to a gene; V was cut back by 4 bases and J by 7 bases. This CDR3 has 16 residues. CDR3: CASSRRGTGVTDEAFF. The CDR3 DNA reads as TGTGCCAGCAGCCGACGAGGGACAGGGGTGACGGATGAAGCTTTCTTT.

The rearrangement joins TRBV3-1 (or the pseudogene TRBV3-2) to TRBJ2-7; D call uncertain. V was trimmed by 2 bases and J by 6 bases, leaving 11 bases between them. The CDR3 runs to 13 residues. The V gene's germline CDR1 is LGHDT and CDR2 YNNKEL (reference sequence). The CDR3 here is CASSQFEGIEQYF. In nucleotides, the CDR3 is TGTGCCAGCAGCCAATTCGAAGGGATCGAGCAGTACTTC.

This clone was detected only once. The V gene is TRBV7-9, the J gene TRBJ2-5, with D possibly TRBD2 on 6 matching bases. This CDR3 is 14 amino acids long. The V end lost 0 bases, the J end lost 4 bases, and 9 bases lay between the germline ends. Germline-derived CDR1 and CDR2 are SEHNR and FQNEAQ (reference sequence). The chain's CDR3 is CASSLAGGTETQYF. CDR3 DNA sequence: TGTGCCAGCAGCTTAGCGGGGGGTACAGAGACCCAGTACTTC.

V is TRBV6-5 and J is TRBJ2-2; 9 positions match TRBD1. This CDR3 is built from 15 residues. Germline V gene data show CDR1 as MNHEY and CDR2 as SVGAGI. V trimming: 4 bases; J trimming: 2 bases; junction bases outside the gene matches: 2. The CDR3 coding sequence is TGTGCCAGCAGTTCGACAGGGGGAAACACCGGGGAGCTGTTTTTT. Protein: CASSSTGGNTGELFF.

This chain uses TRBV11-2 with TRBJ2-7; TRBD1 or TRBD2 may be the D gene (6 bases each). Trimming removed 5 bases from V and 4 bases from J, with 15 bases in between. CDR3 size: 14 residues. Germline V gene lookup returns CDR1 SGHAT and CDR2 FQNNGV. The CDR3 nucleotides are TGTGCCAGCAGCCCAGGACCGGGGGCTTACGAGCAGTACTTC. Translated, it gives CASSPGPGAYEQYF.

This sequence joins TRBV30 and TRBJ1-1, with no clear D. The CDR3 consists of 13 residues. Germline V gene sequence: CDR1 GTSNPN, CDR2 SVGIG (reference sequence). Trimming left V 5 bases short and J 5 bases short, with 15 bases between. The CDR3 loop is CAWEPDRGTEAFF. The CDR3 bases are TGTGCCTGGGAGCCGGACCGAGGGACTGAAGCTTTCTTT.

The CDR3 loop is CASSYSATETYGYTF. CDR3 sequence (DNA): TGTGCCAGCAGTTACTCCGCGACAGAGACCTATGGCTACACCTTC. V usage is TRBV6-5 and J usage is TRBJ1-2; D may be TRBD1 (5 bases). CDR3 length: 15 amino acids. Trimming removed 0 bases from V and 4 bases from J, with 12 bases in between. Germline CDR1 and CDR2: MNHEY and SVGAGI.

The CDR3 nucleotides are TGTGCCAGCAGCTTGGAGGGGACCCTGGCCTTCTCTGGGGCCAACGTCCTGACTTTC. This codes for CASSLEGTLAFSGANVLTF. J is TRBJ2-6 and V is TRBV5-6, with D perhaps matching TRBD1 or TRBD2 (5 bases each). V lost 0 bases and J 0 bases, leaving 16 bases between the germline ends. Germline V lookup: CDR1 SGHDT, CDR2 YYEEEE. This CDR3 is built from 19 residues.

Comments on this clone: Distinct nucleotide sequences in the sample also encode this CDR3. The chain combines TRBV7-2 with TRBJ1-5, with no clear D. Germline CDR1 and CDR2: SGHTA and FQGNSA. There are 14 residues in the CDR3. V was trimmed by 3 bases and J by 1 base, leaving 7 bases between them. CDR3 in DNA: TGTGCCAGCAGCTTCGGACTCAGCAATCAGCCCCAGCATTTT. Translation: CASSFGLSNQPQHF.

As DNA, the CDR3 is TGTGCCAGCAGCCTCGGCGGGGGGTTTGATGAGCAGTTCTTC. Encoded protein: CASSLGGGFDEQFF. The V gene is TRBV5-6, the J gene TRBJ2-1; 8 bases map to TRBD2. This CDR3 has 14 residues. V shed 4 bases and J 8 bases; nucleotides not matched to a gene: 8. Germline CDR1 is SGHDT and CDR2 is YYEEEE.

V and J are TRBV9 and TRBJ2-3; D unresolved. V was shortened by 5 bases and J by 5 bases, with 9 bases between the two germline ends. Germline CDR1 and CDR2: SGDLS and YYNGEE. The length of the CDR3 is 12 residues. CDR3 sequence: CASSGVVDTQYF. Written as DNA, the CDR3 is TGTGCCAGCAGTGGAGTGGTAGATACGCAGTATTTT.

The J gene is TRBJ2-6, the V gene TRBV7-3, with D uncertain. The V gene's germline CDR1 is SGHTA and CDR2 FQGTGA. Trimming cost V 4 bases and J 0 bases, with 10 bases left between them. This CDR3 has 16 residues. In DNA form, the CDR3 reads TGTGCCAGCAGCTCGCCCGTGGCCTCTGGGGCCAACGTCCTGACTTTC. Protein sequence: CASSSPVASGANVLTF.

The V and J genes are TRBV28 and TRBJ1-1, with 9 bases identical to TRBD1. Germline CDR1 and CDR2: MDHEN and SYDVKM. V was pared by 4 bases and J by 11 bases, with 11 bases of the junction left unmatched. CDR3 size: 14 residues. The CDR3 bases are TGTGCCAGCAGTTCGAGACAGGGGGGGCCCCTGGCTTTCTTT. Protein: CASSSRQGGPLAFF.

The chain uses TRBV21-1 and TRBJ2-1; the table's D call, TRBD1, has no DNA check behind it. TRBV21-1 is a pseudogene locus. This CDR3 is 11 amino acids long. This CDR3 reads CASSGKNEQFF. In DNA, the CDR3 is TGTGCCAGCAGCGGCAAAAATGAGCAGTTCTTC.

The chain links TRBV20-1 to TRBJ2-1; 7 nucleotides align to TRBD2. J gave up 6 bases and V 3 bases, and 11 bases lay outside the gene matches. The CDR3 is made up of 15 amino acids. In germline, CDR1 is DFQATT, CDR2 SNEGSKA (reference sequence). Here the CDR3 DNA reads TGCAGTGCTAGTAAGCTAGCGGATGCCACCAATGAGCAGTTCTTC. Its translation is CSASKLADATNEQFF.

The chain joins TRBV7-9 to TRBJ1-1; D is unresolved. The CDR3 sequence is 12 residues long. CDR1 is SEHNR and CDR2 is FQNEAQ in the germline V gene (reference sequence). Trimming took 5 bases from V and 6 from J, leaving 10 bases between them. The CDR3 nucleotides read TGTGCCAGCAGCCCTACATCCCCTGAAGCTTTCTTT. As protein: CASSPTSPEAFF.

The rearrangement joins TRBV7-6 to TRBJ1-1, with unresolved D. CDR3 length: 15 amino acids. V lost 5 bases, J lost 0 bases, and 13 bases lay in between. Germline CDR1 SGHVS, CDR2 FNYEAQ. CDR3 loop: CASSAQTDMNTEAFF. The CDR3, as DNA: TGTGCCAGCAGCGCACAGACCGACATGAACACTGAAGCTTTCTTT.

The genes are TRBV2 and TRBJ2-2, with 8 bases aligning to TRBD1. Trimming at V came to 2 bases and at J to 0 bases, leaving 2 bases not matched to a gene. The germline V gene has CDR1 SNHLY and CDR2 FYNNEI. CDR3 length equals 16 residues. The CDR3 DNA reads as TGTGCCAGCAGTGAACAGGGGGCAGCGAACACCGGGGAGCTGTTTTTT. It codes for CASSEQGAANTGELFF.

V and J are TRBV10-2 and TRBJ1-2, with 8 bases fitting TRBD1. Unmatched junction bases numbered 7, after V lost 4 bases and J lost 6 bases. The CDR3 length is 14 residues. Germline V lookup: CDR1 WSHSY, CDR2 SAAADI. The DNA for the CDR3 is TGCGCCAGCAGTGGATCAGGGGGACAGGATGGCTACACCTTC. Translation: CASSGSGGQDGYTF.

This sequence joins TRBV19 and TRBJ2-7; D is unclear. CDR1 and CDR2 (germline): LNHDA, SQIVND (reference sequence). V gave up 2 bases and J gave up 4 bases, with 9 bases separating them. The CDR3 has 13 residues. CDR3 nucleotide sequence: TGTGCCAGTAGTATACGGCTCTTTTACGAGCAGTACTTC. This translates into CASSIRLFYEQYF. Full variable domain (outside the CDR3, taken from reference TRBV19 and TRBJ2-7): DGGITQSPKYLFRKEGQNVTLSCEQNLNHDAMYWYRQDPGQGLRLIYYSQIVNDFQKGDIAEGYSVSREKKESFPLTVTSAQKNPTAFYLCASSIRLFYEQYFGPGTRLTVT.

This clone was seen only a few times. The chain joins TRBV27 to TRBJ2-7, with no clear D. The CDR3 totals 15 residues. Trimming left V 0 bases short and J 4 bases short, with 13 bases between. CDR1 and CDR2 (germline): MNHEY, SMNVEV (reference sequence). Here the CDR3 reads CASSLSGIPVYEQYF. CDR3 coding DNA: TGTGCCAGCAGTTTATCGGGTATCCCCGTATACGAGCAGTACTTC.

This clone showed up just once. The genes are TRBV7-2 and TRBJ1-1; 7 bases agree with TRBD1. In germline, CDR1 is SGHTA, CDR2 FQGNSA. This CDR3 is built from 14 residues. The V segment lost 1 base and the J segment 4 bases; nucleotides outside the gene matches: 3. CDR3 sequence reads: CASSLEGASTEAFF. CDR3 DNA: TGTGCCAGCAGCTTAGAGGGGGCGAGCACTGAAGCTTTCTTT.

The chain is built from TRBV2 and TRBJ2-2, with D perhaps assigned TRBD1 or TRBD2 (5 bases each). V lost 10 bases and J lost 6, with 15 bases in between. This CDR3 comprises 13 residues. The germline gives CDR1 SNHLY, CDR2 FYNNEI. The CDR3 here is CANRFRGAGELFF. The CDR3 DNA follows: TGTGCCAACCGATTTAGAGGGGCCGGGGAGCTGTTTTTT.

The V and J genes are TRBV19 and TRBJ2-7, with D perhaps matching TRBD1 (7 bases). The V gene lost 5 bases and the J gene lost 5 bases, with 19 bases spanning the gap. Per germline, CDR1 LNHDA and CDR2 SQIVND (reference sequence). CDR3 size: 15 residues. CDR3 sequence: CASSPLDREVDEQYF. DNA of the CDR3: TGTGCCAGTAGTCCGCTCGACAGGGAGGTCGACGAGCAGTACTTC.